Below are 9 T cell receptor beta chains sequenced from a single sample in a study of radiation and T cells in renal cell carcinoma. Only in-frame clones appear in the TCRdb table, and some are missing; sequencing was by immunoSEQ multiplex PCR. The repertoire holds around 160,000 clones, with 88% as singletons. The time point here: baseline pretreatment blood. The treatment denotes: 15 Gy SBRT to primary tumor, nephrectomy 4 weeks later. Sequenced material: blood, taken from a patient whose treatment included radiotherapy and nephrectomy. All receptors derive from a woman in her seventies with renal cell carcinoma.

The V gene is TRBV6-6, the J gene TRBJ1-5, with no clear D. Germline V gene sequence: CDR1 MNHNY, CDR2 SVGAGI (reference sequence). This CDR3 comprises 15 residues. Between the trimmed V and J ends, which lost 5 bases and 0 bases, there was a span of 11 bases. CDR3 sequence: CASSKAIDSNQPQHF. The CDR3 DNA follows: TGTGCCAGCAGTAAGGCAATAGATAGCAATCAGCCCCAGCATTTT.

CDR3 in amino acids: CASGRNTGELFF. Written as DNA, the CDR3 is TGTGCCAGCGGCAGGAACACCGGGGAGCTGTTTTTT. The genes are TRBV6-1 and TRBJ2-2; D not resolved. From germline, CDR1 is MNHNS and CDR2 SASEGT. Trimming took off 8 bases at V and 1 base at J, with 5 bases between the two ends. The CDR3 length is 12 residues.

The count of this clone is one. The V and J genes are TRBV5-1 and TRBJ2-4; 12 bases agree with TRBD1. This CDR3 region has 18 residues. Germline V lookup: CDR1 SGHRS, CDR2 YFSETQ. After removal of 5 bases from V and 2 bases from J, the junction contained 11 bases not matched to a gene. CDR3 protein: CASSYGTGGAGTKNIQYF. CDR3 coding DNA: TGCGCCAGCAGTTATGGGACAGGGGGCGCGGGAACCAAAAACATTCAGTACTTC. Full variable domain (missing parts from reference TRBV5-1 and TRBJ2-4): KAGVTQTPRYLIKTRGQQVTLSCSPISGHRSVSWYQQTPGQGLQFLFEYFSETQRNKGNFPGRFSGRQFSNSRSEMNVSTLELGDSALYLCASSYGTGGAGTKNIQYFGAGTRLSVL.

The CDR3 DNA sequence: TGTGCCAGCAGCCAAGTCTCGGGGGGGCGCACCGGGGAGCTGTTTTTT. It codes for CASSQVSGGRTGELFF. This chain connects TRBV4-2 to TRBJ2-2, with TRBD2 identical over 8 bases. Trimming cost V 1 base and J 4 bases; bases outside gene matches: 5. This CDR3 comprises 16 residues. Germline CDR1 is LGHNA and CDR2 is YNFKEQ.

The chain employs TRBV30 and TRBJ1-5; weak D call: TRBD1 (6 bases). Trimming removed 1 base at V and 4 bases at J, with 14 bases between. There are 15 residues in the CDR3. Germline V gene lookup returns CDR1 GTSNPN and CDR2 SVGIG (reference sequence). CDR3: CAWSGGAGLNQPQHF. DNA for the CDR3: TGTGCCTGGAGTGGGGGGGCGGGCCTTAATCAGCCCCAGCATTTT.

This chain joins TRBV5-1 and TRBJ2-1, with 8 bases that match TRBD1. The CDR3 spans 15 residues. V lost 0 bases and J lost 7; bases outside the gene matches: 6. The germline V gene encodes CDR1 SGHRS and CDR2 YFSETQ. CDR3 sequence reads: CASSLGGTGRNEQFF. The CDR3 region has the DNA TGCGCCAGCAGCTTGGGAGGGACAGGACGGAATGAGCAGTTCTTC.

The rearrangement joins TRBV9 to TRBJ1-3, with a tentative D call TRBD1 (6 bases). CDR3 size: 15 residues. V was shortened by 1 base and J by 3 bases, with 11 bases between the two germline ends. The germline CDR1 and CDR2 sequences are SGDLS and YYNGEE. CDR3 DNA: TGTGCCAGCAGCGTACTAGCAGGGGATGGAAACACCATATATTTT. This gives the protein CASSVLAGDGNTIYF.

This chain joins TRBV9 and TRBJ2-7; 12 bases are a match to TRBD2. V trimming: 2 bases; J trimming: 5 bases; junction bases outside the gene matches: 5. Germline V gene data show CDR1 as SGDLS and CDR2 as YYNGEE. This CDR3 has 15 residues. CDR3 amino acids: CASSVASGGVHEQYF. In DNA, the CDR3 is TGTGCCAGCAGCGTGGCTAGCGGGGGGGTCCACGAGCAGTACTTC.

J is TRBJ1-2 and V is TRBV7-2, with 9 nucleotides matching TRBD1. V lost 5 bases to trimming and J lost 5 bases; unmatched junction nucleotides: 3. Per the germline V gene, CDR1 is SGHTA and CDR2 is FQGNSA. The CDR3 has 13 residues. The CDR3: CASSAGTGYGYTF. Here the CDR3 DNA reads TGTGCCAGCAGCGCCGGGACAGGGTATGGCTACACCTTC.